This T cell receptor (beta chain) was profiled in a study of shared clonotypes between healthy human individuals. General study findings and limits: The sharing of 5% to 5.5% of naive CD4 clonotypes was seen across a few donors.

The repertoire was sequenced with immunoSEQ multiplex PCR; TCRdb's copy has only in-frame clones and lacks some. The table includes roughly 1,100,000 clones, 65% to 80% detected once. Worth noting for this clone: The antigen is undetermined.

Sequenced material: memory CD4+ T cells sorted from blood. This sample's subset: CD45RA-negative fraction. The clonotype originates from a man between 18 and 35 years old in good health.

The CDR3 sequence is CASRFYTGELFF. DNA of the CDR3: TGTGCAAGTCGCTTCTACACCGGGGAGCTGTTTTTT. The rearrangement joins TRBV12-2 to TRBJ2-2; TRBD2 is taken as the D call from the table, unchecked against the DNA. TRBV12-2 is shown as a pseudogene. The CDR3 loop spans 12 amino acids.